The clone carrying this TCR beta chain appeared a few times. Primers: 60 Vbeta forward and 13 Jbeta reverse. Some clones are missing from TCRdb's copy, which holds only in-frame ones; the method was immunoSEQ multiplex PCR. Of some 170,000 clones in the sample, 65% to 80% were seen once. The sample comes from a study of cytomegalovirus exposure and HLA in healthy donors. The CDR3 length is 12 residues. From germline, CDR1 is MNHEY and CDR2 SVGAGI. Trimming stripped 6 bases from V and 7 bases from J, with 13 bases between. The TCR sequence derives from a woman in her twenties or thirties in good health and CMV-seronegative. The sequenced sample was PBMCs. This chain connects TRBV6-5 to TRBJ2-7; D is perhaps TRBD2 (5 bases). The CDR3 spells CASRPTTGEQYF. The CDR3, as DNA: TGTGCCAGCAGGCCCACAACGGGGGAGCAGTACTTC.